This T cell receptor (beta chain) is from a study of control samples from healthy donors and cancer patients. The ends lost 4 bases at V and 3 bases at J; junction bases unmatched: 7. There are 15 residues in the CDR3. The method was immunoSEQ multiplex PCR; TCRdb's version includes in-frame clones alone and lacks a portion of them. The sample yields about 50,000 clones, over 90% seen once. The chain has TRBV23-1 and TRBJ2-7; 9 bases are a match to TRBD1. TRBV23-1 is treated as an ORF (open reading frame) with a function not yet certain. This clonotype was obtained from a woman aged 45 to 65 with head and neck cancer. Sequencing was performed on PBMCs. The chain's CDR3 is CASSPQGQGSYEQYF. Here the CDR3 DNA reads TGCGCCAGCAGTCCCCAGGGACAGGGAAGCTACGAGCAGTACTTC.